The 14 T cell receptor beta chains reported below all come from one sample, sequenced in a study of cytomegalovirus exposure and HLA in healthy donors. Primers for the PCR totalled 60 Vbeta and 13 Jbeta. Only in-frame clones appear in the TCRdb table, and some are missing; sequencing was by immunoSEQ multiplex PCR. The table shows roughly 180,000 clones, with around four fifths occurring only once. Specimen: PBMCs. These receptors all come from a young man in good health and CMV-seronegative.

The chain couples TRBV9 to TRBJ1-2; tentatively, D is TRBD1 (5 bases). Germline values: CDR1 SGDLS, CDR2 YYNGEE. The CDR3 sequence is 11 residues long. V lost 7 bases and J 4 bases, leaving 8 bases between the germline ends. CDR3 region: CASWGGYGYTF. For the CDR3, the DNA is TGTGCCAGCTGGGGGGGCTATGGCTACACCTTC. Based on the CDR3 plus reference TRBV9 and TRBJ1-2, the full variable domain is DSGVTQTPKHLITATGQRVTLRCSPRSGDLSVYWYQQSLDQGLQFLIQYYNGEERAKGNILERFSAQQFPDLHSELNLSSLELGDSALYFCASWGGYGYTFGSGTRLTVV.

The chain couples TRBV25-1 to TRBJ2-1; TRBD2 matches at 16 bases. Germline lookup yields CDR1 MGHDK and CDR2 SYGVNS. CDR3 length: 18 residues. With 5 bases clipped from V and 7 bases from J, the junction kept 11 bases outside the gene matches. CDR3 bases: TGTGCCAGCAGTCCCCGAGGGACTAGCGGGAGGGTTTCGAATGAGCAGTTCTTC. Protein sequence: CASSPRGTSGRVSNEQFF.

This sequence joins TRBV12-5 and TRBJ2-1; TRBD2 matches at 7 bases. The junction had 4 bases not matched to a gene; V was cut back by 1 base and J by 4 bases. The germline V gene encodes CDR1 LGHNT and CDR2 FRNRAP. The CDR3 loop spans 15 amino acids. The CDR3 DNA reads as TGTGCTAGTGGTTTGGGTCTAGCGGCGTACAATGAGCAGTTCTTC. Amino acid sequence: CASGLGLAAYNEQFF.

The chain couples TRBV30 to TRBJ2-7; 9 nucleotides agree with TRBD1. The CDR3 is made up of 15 amino acids. Unmatched junction bases numbered 9, after V lost 1 base and J lost 5 bases. The germline V gene encodes CDR1 GTSNPN and CDR2 SVGIG (reference sequence). The CDR3 is CAWSALGQGAHEQYF. DNA of the CDR3: TGTGCCTGGAGTGCCCTGGGACAGGGCGCCCACGAGCAGTACTTC.

The CDR3 nucleotides are TGCGCCAGCAGCTTGGAGCCTAGCGGGAAGCAGTATTTT. This sequence encodes CASSLEPSGKQYF. The chain couples TRBV5-1 to TRBJ2-3, with 9 bases lining up with TRBD2. Germline V gene data show CDR1 as SGHRS and CDR2 as YFSETQ. The V segment lost 0 bases and the J segment 11 bases; nucleotides outside the gene matches: 4. This CDR3 comprises 13 residues.

The chain recombines TRBV6-1 with TRBJ1-4, with 7 bases identical to TRBD1. Germline V gives CDR1 MNHNS, CDR2 SASEGT. Trimming removed 4 bases from V and 8 bases from J; junction bases left unmatched: 10. The CDR3 runs 15 residues. CDR3 in DNA: TGTGCCAGCAGTGCCAAGAGGGGGCGAGAAGAAAAACTGTTTTTT. Translated, it gives CASSAKRGREEKLFF.

This clone was counted a single time. The V call is TRBV28, the J call TRBJ1-4, with TRBD1 matching over 10 bases. CDR1 is MDHEN, CDR2 SYDVKM, per germline. The V gene end was trimmed by 7 bases and the J gene end by 6 bases; junction bases not matched to a gene: 11. The CDR3 is 16 residues long. CDR3 sequence reads: CASMTGGSSWDEKLFF. In DNA form, the CDR3 reads TGTGCCAGCATGACAGGGGGCTCTTCGTGGGATGAAAAACTGTTTTTT.

The J gene is TRBJ2-2, the V gene TRBV29-1, with a tentative D call TRBD2 (6 bases). The CDR3 is 14 residues long. V was trimmed by 1 base and J by 1 base, leaving 7 bases between them. CDR1 and CDR2 from the germline V gene are SQVTM and ANQGSEA. CDR3 protein: CSVEATRNTGELFF. The CDR3, as DNA: TGCAGCGTTGAAGCGACTAGGAACACCGGGGAGCTGTTTTTT.

V and J are TRBV5-6 and TRBJ2-1; the D gene is possibly TRBD2 (5 bases). V gave up 5 bases and J gave up 9 bases, with 18 bases separating them. CDR3 length: 14 residues. Germline loops: CDR1 SGHDT, CDR2 YYEEEE. Here the CDR3 reads CASRKEVLRGEQFF. The CDR3 DNA sequence: TGTGCCAGCAGAAAGGAGGTGTTACGGGGTGAGCAGTTCTTC.

Points on this clone: One end of the junction varies from germline; a read error may be responsible. Within the sample, other DNA sequences also encode this same CDR3. This chain uses TRBV14 with TRBJ1-6; D uncertain. The CDR3 runs to 15 residues. From germline, CDR1 is SGHDN and CDR2 FVKESK. The CDR3 sequence: CASMEGGSYNSPLHF. The CDR3 DNA reads as TGTGCCAGCATGGAGGGCGGCTCCTATAATTCCCCCCTCCACTTT.

This clone was detected once. The chain has TRBV5-8 and TRBJ2-7; maybe TRBD1 (6 bases). There are 15 residues in the CDR3. Germline loops: CDR1 SGHTS, CDR2 YDEGEE. V was trimmed by 2 bases and J by 4 bases, leaving 16 bases between them. The CDR3 region has the DNA TGTGCCAGCAGCTTCCTTGTGGGGGCGGCTTACGAGCAGTACTTC. It codes for CASSFLVGAAYEQYF.

The chain recombines TRBV5-1 with TRBJ2-5; 9 bases are a match to TRBD1. CDR1 and CDR2 from the germline V gene are SGHRS and YFSETQ. The CDR3 has 16 residues. The junction had 7 bases not matched to a gene; V was cut back by 0 bases and J by 4 bases. In nucleotides, the CDR3 is TGCGCCAGCAGCTTGGCCGGGGACAGGGTGGGAGAGACCCAGTACTTC. It codes for CASSLAGDRVGETQYF.

The chain employs TRBV5-6 and TRBJ2-5; the D gene is possibly TRBD2 (5 bases). The CDR3 is 14 amino acids. Trimming pared 2 bases from V and 3 bases from J, leaving 11 bases between. Per germline, CDR1 SGHDT and CDR2 YYEEEE. CDR3 sequence reads: CASSLGGREETQYF. CDR3 nucleotide sequence: TGTGCCAGCAGCTTAGGCGGGCGGGAAGAGACCCAGTACTTC.

This chain links TRBV19 with TRBJ1-1, with a tentative D call TRBD1 (5 bases). Germline assignment: CDR1 LNHDA and CDR2 SQIVND (reference sequence). The V gene lost 4 bases and the J gene lost 0 bases, with 12 bases spanning the gap. This CDR3 has 15 residues. The DNA for the CDR3 is TGTGCCAGTAGTAAGGGGTTTTTTATGAACACTGAAGCTTTCTTT. Translation: CASSKGFFMNTEAFF.